The 19 T cell receptor beta chains below all came from one sample that was sequenced in a study of shared clonotypes between healthy human individuals. Data came from immunoSEQ multiplex PCR; TCRdb stores just in-frame clones and leaves some out. This sample has about 2.3 million clones; about 92% occur once, and the top ten carry about 0.41%. Sample: naive CD4+ T cells from PBMCs. As for subset: CD45RA+ positively selected. These receptors were taken from a man aged 18 to 29 in good health. Some clones in this sample may be carry-over from other donors' samples.

The chain joins TRBV5-1 to TRBJ2-5; 7 bases agree with TRBD2. The ends lost 2 bases at V and 4 bases at J; junction bases unmatched: 14. This CDR3 region has 17 residues. CDR1 and CDR2 from the germline V gene are SGHRS and YFSETQ. CDR3 sequence reads: CASSLTPPAGRRETQYF. CDR3 bases: TGCGCCAGCAGCTTAACCCCCCCAGCGGGGAGGCGAGAGACCCAGTACTTC.

The V call is TRBV5-4, the J call TRBJ2-7; TRBD2 aligns across 14 bases. V shed 4 bases, J shed 4 bases, and the junction held 7 bases outside the gene matches. The germline gives CDR1 SGHNT, CDR2 YYREEE (reference sequence). The CDR3 is 16 residues long. CDR3 in DNA: TGTGCCAGCAGCGAGGGACTAGCGGGAGCGGGATACGAGCAGTACTTC. Protein: CASSEGLAGAGYEQYF. The whole variable domain, remainder taken from reference TRBV5-4 and TRBJ2-7, is ETGVTQSPTHLIKTRGQQVTLRCSSQSGHNTVSWYQQALGQGPQFIFQYYREEENGRGNFPPRFSGLQFPNYSSELNVNALELDDSALYLCASSEGLAGAGYEQYFGPGTRLTVT.

The CDR3 region has the DNA TGTGCCAGCAGGCCATCCACCGGGACAGGTGAGCTCGAGCAGTACTTC. Protein: CASRPSTGTGELEQYF. The rearrangement joins TRBV27 to TRBJ2-7; 8 bases agree with TRBD1. Trimming took 6 bases from V and 6 from J; bases not matched to a gene: 16. The CDR3 extends over 16 amino acids. Germline V gene data show CDR1 as MNHEY and CDR2 as SMNVEV (reference sequence).

The rearrangement links TRBV11-2 to TRBJ2-1, with 8 bases fitting TRBD2. CDR1 and CDR2 from the germline V gene are SGHAT and FQNNGV. This CDR3 comprises 14 residues. The V and J ends lost 3 bases and 6 bases, in that order; junction bases with no gene match: 4. The CDR3: CASSFTSGLNEQFF. The DNA for the CDR3 is TGTGCCAGCAGCTTTACTAGCGGTCTCAATGAGCAGTTCTTC.

This clone has just one count. The chain is built from TRBV11-2 and TRBJ2-1, with 7 bases aligning to TRBD2. CDR3 length: 18 residues. Trimming cost V 1 base and J 7 bases; bases outside gene matches: 16. Germline lookup yields CDR1 SGHAT and CDR2 FQNNGV. For the CDR3, the DNA is TGTGCCAGCAGCTTAGGGCGAGTTGGGGCTAGCGGTCGGAATGAGCAGTTCTTC. Encoded protein: CASSLGRVGASGRNEQFF.

This sequence joins TRBV5-1 and TRBJ2-1, with D uncertain. This CDR3 is 15 amino acids long. The ends were cut back, 3 bases at V and 6 bases at J, with 16 bases in the middle. Germline CDR1 is SGHRS and CDR2 is YFSETQ. This CDR3 reads CASSSMSIFINEQFF. The CDR3 bases are TGCGCCAGCAGCTCTATGTCCATTTTCATCAATGAGCAGTTCTTC.

The chain joins TRBV29-1 to TRBJ2-5; a weak D match, TRBD1 (6 bases). The germline V gene has CDR1 SQVTM and CDR2 ANQGSEA. This CDR3 is 14 amino acids long. V was clipped by 7 bases and J by 2 bases, with 17 bases between them. The CDR3 DNA reads TGCAGCGGAATGCTCACCGGGACACAAGAGACCCAGTACTTC. Amino acid sequence: CSGMLTGTQETQYF.

With regard to this clone: The sample contains more than one DNA sequence encoding this CDR3. The chain carries TRBV11-2 and TRBJ1-1, with D possibly TRBD1 on 5 matching bases. CDR1 is SGHAT and CDR2 is FQNNGV in the germline V gene. Trimming took 4 bases from V and 1 from J, leaving 7 bases between them. The CDR3 sequence is 13 residues long. CDR3 sequence reads: CASSSDTNTEAFF. CDR3 sequence (DNA): TGTGCCAGCAGCTCGGACACGAACACTGAAGCTTTCTTT.

This clone was picked up one time. V gene TRBV4-1 combines with J gene TRBJ2-1, with a tentative D call TRBD1 (7 bases). This CDR3 is built from 15 residues. V shed 3 bases and J shed 4 bases, with 13 bases lying between them. The germline V gene has CDR1 MGHRA and CDR2 YSYEKL. CDR3 in amino acids: CASSHAGQIYNEQFF. CDR3 nucleotides: TGCGCCAGCAGCCATGCGGGACAGATATACAATGAGCAGTTCTTC.

The J gene is TRBJ2-7, the V gene TRBV5-4; 8 bases are shared with TRBD2. Germline values: CDR1 SGHNT, CDR2 YYREEE (reference sequence). This CDR3 has 15 amino acids. V lost 0 bases to trimming and J lost 7 bases; unmatched junction nucleotides: 9. CDR3 residues: CASSLVTGGPREQYF. The DNA of the CDR3 is TGTGCCAGCAGCTTGGTAACGGGAGGGCCGAGGGAGCAGTACTTC.

The rearrangement joins TRBV7-2 to TRBJ1-5; no clear D. CDR3 length: 15 amino acids. The V and J ends lost 2 bases and 2 bases respectively, with 10 bases between them. Germline V lookup: CDR1 SGHTA, CDR2 FQGNSA. The CDR3: CASSLPWEGNQPQHF. Here the CDR3 DNA reads TGTGCCAGCAGCTTACCGTGGGAGGGCAATCAGCCCCAGCATTTT.

This clone was detected once. The chain combines TRBV5-1 with TRBJ2-2; D might be TRBD2 (7 bases). This CDR3 spans 16 amino acids. With 4 bases removed from V and 6 bases from J, the gap between germline ends came to 19 bases. Germline V lookup: CDR1 SGHRS, CDR2 YFSETQ. CDR3 in amino acids: CASSPRGGAQAGELFF. CDR3 in DNA: TGCGCCAGCAGCCCCAGAGGGGGGGCACAGGCCGGGGAGCTGTTTTTT.

Turning to this clone: Other DNA sequences in this specimen translate into the identical CDR3. The rearrangement links TRBV9 to TRBJ2-3; D remains unclear. The germline CDR1 and CDR2 sequences are SGDLS and YYNGEE. Trimming cost V 3 bases and J 3 bases, with 5 bases left between them. The CDR3 runs to 12 residues. The CDR3 DNA follows: TGTGCCAGCAGCGCCCATACAGATACGCAGTATTTT. This codes for CASSAHTDTQYF.

The chain links TRBV6-5 to TRBJ2-1, with 9 bases identical to TRBD2. The CDR3 runs to 13 residues. CDR1 and CDR2 (germline): MNHEY, SVGAGI. Unmatched junction bases numbered 3, after V lost 8 bases and J lost 4 bases. In DNA, the CDR3 is TGTGCCAGCTGGCGGGAGGGTTACAATGAGCAGTTCTTC. Translated, it gives CASWREGYNEQFF.

The count of this clone is one. The genes are TRBV7-8 and TRBJ2-7; D is unclear. The V gene's germline CDR1 is SGHVS and CDR2 FQNEAQ. V gave up 2 bases and J gave up 3 bases, with 11 bases separating them. The CDR3 is made up of 14 amino acids. CDR3 nucleotides: TGTGCCAGCAGCTTAATCCTCGCAGGCTACGAGCAGTACTTC. It specifies CASSLILAGYEQYF.

This rearrangement joins TRBV28 to TRBJ1-1; the D is unclear. The CDR3 is made up of 11 amino acids. Trimming pared 10 bases from V and 3 bases from J, leaving 9 bases between. Germline V gives CDR1 MDHEN, CDR2 SYDVKM. CDR3 loop: CATLLDTEAFF. The CDR3 bases are TGTGCCACCCTATTGGACACTGAAGCTTTCTTT.

This clone was seen a single time. This same CDR3 is encoded by further DNA sequences in the sample. The chain has TRBV28 and TRBJ2-7, with 11 nucleotides matching TRBD1. CDR3 length: 15 residues. Germline CDR1 is MDHEN and CDR2 is SYDVKM. The V and J ends lost 2 bases and 4 bases, in that order; junction bases with no gene match: 4. This chain's CDR3 is CASSLTGQGAYEQYF. The CDR3 DNA is TGTGCCAGCAGTTTAACCGGACAGGGGGCGTACGAGCAGTACTTC.

This clone has just a few counts. This chain uses TRBV2 with TRBJ2-7; 8 positions agree with TRBD1. CDR3 length: 11 amino acids. Per germline, CDR1 SNHLY and CDR2 FYNNEI. This CDR3 reads CATTGVGEQYF. The CDR3 nucleotides are TGTGCGACGACAGGGGTTGGCGAGCAGTACTTC. Combining the CDR3 with reference TRBV2 and TRBJ2-7 gives the whole variable domain EPEVTQTPSHQVTQMGQEVILRCVPISNHLYFYWYRQILGQKVEFLVSFYNNEISEKSEIFDDQFSVERPDGSNFTLKIRSTKLEDSAMYFCATTGVGEQYFGPGTRLTVT.

The J gene is TRBJ2-5, the V gene TRBV28; 14 nucleotides align to TRBD2. This CDR3 has 19 residues. J gave up 4 bases and V 3 bases, and 13 bases lay outside the gene matches. Germline lookup yields CDR1 MDHEN and CDR2 SYDVKM. The CDR3 spells CASSFSWGGTSGSVETQYF. In nucleotides, the CDR3 is TGTGCCAGCAGTTTCTCCTGGGGAGGGACTAGCGGGAGCGTAGAGACCCAGTACTTC.